The sequence of this T cell receptor beta chain was determined in a study of blood T cell repertoires in COVID-19. Overall study: Material from acute and convalescent COVID-19 was sourced from the United States, Italy and Spain. The cDNA or gDNA used as material had been derived from T cells, B-cell-depleted T cells, or PBMCs.

Clones were sequenced by immunoSEQ multiplex PCR, and TCRdb holds only the in-frame ones, with some missing. The data contain approximately 180,000 clones, over 75% of them singletons. This clone was found once. It was during active infection that Seattle patients were enrolled and then longitudinally followed. The CDR3 sequence is 15 residues long. Germline loops: CDR1 LNHNV, CDR2 YYDKDF (reference sequence). The V gene end was trimmed by 1 base and the J gene end by 7 bases; junction bases not matched to a gene: 9. The rearrangement links TRBV15 to TRBJ1-2; 7 positions agree with TRBD1. The specimen was peripheral blood. This sequence was found in a person aged 70 to 79 with COVID-19, enrolled during active disease. The chain's CDR3 is CATSRGDRVFTGYTF. CDR3 bases: TGTGCCACCAGCAGAGGAGACAGGGTATTTACTGGCTACACCTTC.